A single T cell receptor (beta chain) is shown here with its context. The sample originates from a study of cytomegalovirus exposure and HLA in healthy donors. This PCR relied on a set of 60 Vbeta primers and 13 Jbeta primers. Some clones are missing from TCRdb's copy, which holds only in-frame ones; the method was immunoSEQ multiplex PCR. The sample has some 91,000 clones, roughly 80% seen once. The V end was cut by 2 bases, the J end by 0 bases, with 10 bases between. The germline CDR1 and CDR2 sequences are MNHNY and SVGAGI (reference sequence). CDR3 size: 16 residues. This clonotype was sampled from a middle-aged man in good health and CMV-seropositive. Sequences were obtained from PBMCs. This sequence joins TRBV6-6 and TRBJ2-2, with D perhaps matching TRBD2 (5 bases). The CDR3 DNA reads TGTGCCAGCAGTTACCAAACTAGGGCGAACACCGGGGAGCTGTTTTTT. Its translation: CASSYQTRANTGELFF.